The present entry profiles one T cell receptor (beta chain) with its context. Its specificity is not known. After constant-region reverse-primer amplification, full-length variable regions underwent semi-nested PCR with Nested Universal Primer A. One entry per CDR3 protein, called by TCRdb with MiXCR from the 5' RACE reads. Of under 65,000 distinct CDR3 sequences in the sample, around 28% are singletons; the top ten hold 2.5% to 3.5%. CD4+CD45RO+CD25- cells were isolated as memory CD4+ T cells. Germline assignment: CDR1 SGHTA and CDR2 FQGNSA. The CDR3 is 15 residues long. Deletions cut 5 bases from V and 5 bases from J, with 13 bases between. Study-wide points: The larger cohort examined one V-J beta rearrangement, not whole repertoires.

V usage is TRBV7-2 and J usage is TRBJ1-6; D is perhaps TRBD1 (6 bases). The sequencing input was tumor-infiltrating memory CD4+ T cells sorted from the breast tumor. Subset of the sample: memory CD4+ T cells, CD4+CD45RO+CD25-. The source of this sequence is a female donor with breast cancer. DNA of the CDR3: TGTGCCAGCAGCCCAATCGGGGGGCATAATTCACCCCTCCACTTT. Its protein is CASSPIGGHNSPLHF.